This T cell receptor (beta chain) stems from a study of blood T cell repertoires in COVID-19. Study overall: PBMCs, B-cell-depleted T cells, or T cells were the source of the cDNA or gDNA that made up the material.

Trimming stripped 10 bases from V and 4 bases from J, with 22 bases between. The CDR3 has 15 residues. Germline V gene lookup returns CDR1 SGHVS and CDR2 FQNEAQ. Authors' analysis steps: The authors estimated nucleated cell counts from reference gene primer amplification. Repertoires were generated with immunoSEQ multiplex PCR, while TCRdb's copy carries only in-frame clones and drops some. The DNA was the basis for D and trimming; V, J and clone size are from that table. The sample has 150,000 or so clones, around 87% seen once. It was during active infection that Seattle patients were enrolled and then longitudinally followed.

The specimen was peripheral blood. The TCR originated in a man in his fifties or sixties with COVID-19, enrolled during active disease. J is TRBJ1-1 and V is TRBV7-8; tentative D call: TRBD1 (6 bases). The CDR3 loop reads CATPDPTGRVTEAFF. CDR3 coding DNA: TGTGCCACCCCTGATCCAACAGGGAGGGTCACTGAAGCTTTCTTT.